The clone carrying this T cell receptor (beta chain) was seen more than once but under ten times. Antigen: not known. The authors built TCR beta libraries using iRepertoire HTBI primers and Arm-PCR of CDR3 regions. TCRdb redid the calling of the multiplex PCR reads with MiXCR, one entry per CDR3 protein. The sample includes about 460,000 distinct CDR3 sequences, about 20% of them seen just once. This record comes from a study of regulatory T cells in long-lasting Graves disease. Study-level findings and limits: Patients with persistent disease showed a bias toward TRBV28, TRBJ1-2 and TRBJ2-5.

Stated time point: persistent/refractory GD, antithyroid drugs over 5 years with positive TRAb. Extracted PBMC RNA gave rise to the TCR library. CDR1 SGHAT and CDR2 FQNNGV come from the germline V gene. The V end lost 5 bases, the J end lost 0 bases, and 11 bases lay between the germline ends. The CDR3 consists of 14 residues. This TCR derives from a female donor with Graves disease. The V and J genes are TRBV11-2 and TRBJ2-7; D is uncertain. Sequencing used peripheral blood mononuclear cells (PBMCs), obtained when the disease was refractory, from a patient treated with antithyroid drugs. The CDR3 region has the DNA TGTGCCAGCAGCCCGGAGCTGATCTCCTACGAGCAGTACTTC. Its translation: CASSPELISYEQYF. The complete variable domain, with remaining parts taken from reference TRBV11-2 and TRBJ2-7, reads EAGVAQSPRYKIIEKRQSVAFWCNPISGHATLYWYQQILGQGPKLLIQFQNNGVVDDSQLPKDRFSAERLKGVDSTLKIQPAKLEDSAVYLCASSPELISYEQYFGPGTRLTVT.